The entry that follows covers one TCR beta chain sequence. It lacks a known antigen. No qualities accompany the bases; no much larger clone lies one base away. The sample belongs to a study of somatic mutations in cytotoxic T cells in rheumatoid arthritis (dated by TCRdb to 2017 to 2019). General notes on the study: Right after diagnosis and prior to the start of any treatment, 30 ml EDTA of peripheral blood was drawn from patients. Some V beta antibody-stained T-cell populations were flow-sorted on a FACSAria II or Sony SH800 at nearly 100% purity, and sorted V beta1+ cells also underwent TCRB sequencing. To characterize clonality, the study used TCRB deep sequencing while asking whether somatic mutations are carried by expanded CD8+ T-cell clones in newly diagnosed, untreated rheumatoid arthritis. A total of 60 to 80 rheumatoid arthritis patients and 15 to 25 healthy controls underwent TCRB deep sequencing. Patient and control groups had essentially identical median ages.

Flow cytometry confirmed the purity of CD4+ and CD8+ cells that had been isolated by positive magnetic bead selection on an AutoMACS. After a first flow cytometry screen using a TCR V beta antibody panel, clonal expansions were characterized through TCRB deep sequencing of sorted CD8+ fractions. Isolation of peripheral blood mononuclear cells was done through Ficoll-Paque PLUS density gradient separation. Nucleospin Tissue or Tissue XS kits were used to extract DNA from CD4-enriched, CD8-enriched or PBMC samples, and a Qubit 2.0 fluorometer was used for quantification. Overall results and qualifications from the work: The slight TRBV07 underrepresentation in patients was not adjusted for multiple comparisons. The antigen targets of the expanded CD8+ clones were unknown, and absence from virus-specific databases did not rule out viral specificity. CD8+ T-cell clonality did not differ significantly between rheumatoid arthritis patients and age-matched healthy controls. In patients, CD8+ clonality rose with age (Spearman r ~ 0.53), which was not the case in healthy controls. In about an eighth of the roughly 65 patients, more than 20% of CD8+ cells belonged to the largest CD8+ clone, while several identical CD8+ TCRB sequences were shared between blood and synovial fluid.

Genomic DNA underwent TCRB CDR3 sequencing using the immunoSEQ assay. For the original study's pipeline: Patient CD8+ clones larger than 1% were compared against published virus-specific TCRB sequences, and only a few matched. The analyses included only productive TCRB rearrangements. Clonality was calculated as a Shannon entropy-based productive clonality index, and a clone was defined by a unique TCRB CDR3 sequence. The template counts of each clone relative to the total templates per sample were used to calculate repertoire overlap between two samples. A correlation with a Spearman r of around 0.6 was found between V-gene usage by flow cytometry and V-gene usage by TCRB sequencing. Not all clones reach the TCRdb copy of this immuneACCESS table, which keeps in-frame sequences only. Checked studies attribute under half of the gap to unresolved V genes and leave the rest unexplained. V and J calls and clone size follow that table, whereas D and trimming were derived from the DNA. In all, the sample holds approximately 4,200 clones, and 70% to 90% of those were seen once. The ten biggest clones cover about 29% of the sample.

The CDR3 starts with the cysteine, ends with the phenylalanine, and has 13 residues. Left in the record is the CDR3 DNA by itself, 39 bases read in frame from the first base. V is reduced by 0 bases and J by 14 bases, leaving a spacing of 12 bases between them. CDR1 and CDR2, per the germline V gene (reference sequence), are SGHNT and YYREEE. The sample was CD8+ T cells sorted from blood. The clonotype was recovered from a woman in her seventies with rheumatoid arthritis. The sequence joins TRBV5-4 to TRBJ1-6; perhaps TRBD1 is the D gene, with 5 bases matching. Read as DNA, the sequence is TGTGCCAGCAGCTTGGGGGCCCCGGGGGCCCTCCACTTT. It codes for CASSLGAPGALHF.